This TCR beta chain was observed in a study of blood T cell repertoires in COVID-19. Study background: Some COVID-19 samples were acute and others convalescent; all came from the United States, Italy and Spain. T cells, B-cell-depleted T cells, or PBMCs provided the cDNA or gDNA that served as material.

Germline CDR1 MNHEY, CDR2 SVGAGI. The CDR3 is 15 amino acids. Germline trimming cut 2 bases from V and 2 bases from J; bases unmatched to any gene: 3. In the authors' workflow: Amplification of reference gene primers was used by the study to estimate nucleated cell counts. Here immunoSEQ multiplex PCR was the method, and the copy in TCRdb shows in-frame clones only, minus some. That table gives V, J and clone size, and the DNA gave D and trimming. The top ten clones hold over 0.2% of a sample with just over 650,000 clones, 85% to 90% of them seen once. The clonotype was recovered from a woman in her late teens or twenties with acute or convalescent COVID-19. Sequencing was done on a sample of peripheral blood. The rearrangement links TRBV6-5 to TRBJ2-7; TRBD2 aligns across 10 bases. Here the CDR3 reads CASSYASGGAYEQYF. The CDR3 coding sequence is TGTGCCAGCAGTTACGCTAGCGGGGGAGCCTACGAGCAGTACTTC.